These 30 T cell receptor beta chains were all obtained from the same sample, sequenced in a study of cytomegalovirus exposure and HLA in healthy donors. Using immunoSEQ multiplex PCR, the repertoire was profiled, and TCRdb retains in-frame clones only, with some absent. The data show under 200,000 clones, over 85% seen once. The specimen was PBMCs. These TCRs come from a man younger than 35 in good health and CMV-seropositive.

The V gene is TRBV19, the J gene TRBJ2-1, with D possibly matching TRBD2 (7 bases). The V end was cut by 5 bases, the J end by 4 bases, with 15 bases between. This CDR3 contains 15 residues. Germline CDR1 LNHDA, CDR2 SQIVND (reference sequence). Here the CDR3 reads CASSRGGGSYNEQFF. The CDR3 coding sequence is TGTGCCAGTAGTCGAGGGGGGGGATCGTACAATGAGCAGTTCTTC.

The J gene is TRBJ2-2, the V gene TRBV5-4; weak D call: TRBD2 (6 bases). CDR1 is SGHNT, CDR2 YYREEE, per germline (reference sequence). The V and J ends lost 0 bases and 5 bases respectively, with 8 bases between them. This CDR3 is built from 14 residues. CDR3 nucleotides: TGTGCCAGCAGCTTGGCCGGGGGTACCGGGGAGCTGTTTTTT. It encodes CASSLAGGTGELFF.

CDR3 DNA sequence: TGCGCCAGCAGCTTGGAACTAGCGAAGGGAAATGAGCAGTTCTTC. It encodes CASSLELAKGNEQFF. The chain carries TRBV5-1 and TRBJ2-1, with TRBD2 identical over 7 bases. This CDR3 is built from 15 residues. Germline-derived CDR1 and CDR2 are SGHRS and YFSETQ. V was pared by 0 bases and J by 7 bases, with 7 bases of the junction left unmatched.

The chain uses TRBV7-2 and TRBJ2-4, with 12 positions matching TRBD2. Germline loops: CDR1 SGHTA, CDR2 FQGNSA. Trimming cost V 5 bases and J 7 bases; bases outside gene matches: 9. The CDR3 loop spans 16 amino acids. CDR3 nucleotide sequence: TGTGCCAGCAGCCCCGGACTAGCGGGATCGCGCAACATTCAGTACTTC. Translation gives CASSPGLAGSRNIQYF.

The CDR3 DNA reads as TGTGCCAGCAGTCGGACGGCGGGCCCTGGCTACGAGCAGTACTTC. Translated: CASSRTAGPGYEQYF. This chain links TRBV6-1 with TRBJ2-7; TRBD2 is a possible D gene (5 bases). The CDR3 runs to 15 residues. Germline V gene data show CDR1 as MNHNS and CDR2 as SASEGT. Deletions cut 5 bases from V and 3 bases from J, with 17 bases between.

The chain is built from TRBV11-3 and TRBJ2-1; 9 nucleotides match TRBD1. V lost 4 bases to trimming and J lost 3 bases; unmatched junction nucleotides: 7. The germline V gene has CDR1 SGHNT and CDR2 YENEEA. The CDR3 covers 16 residues. CDR3 region: CASSSYGTGNYNEQFF. DNA of the CDR3: TGTGCCAGCAGCTCGTATGGGACAGGGAACTACAATGAGCAGTTCTTC.

The chain is built from TRBV6-5 and TRBJ2-1; 7 nucleotides agree with TRBD2. CDR3 size: 14 residues. V shed 2 bases, J shed 7 bases, and the junction held 5 bases outside the gene matches. Per germline, CDR1 MNHEY and CDR2 SVGAGI. CDR3 amino acids: CASSYGLAENEQFF. In DNA form, the CDR3 reads TGTGCCAGCAGTTACGGCCTAGCGGAGAATGAGCAGTTCTTC.

V gene TRBV6-1 combines with J gene TRBJ1-5; 7 nucleotides match TRBD1. V lost 2 bases and J lost 1; bases outside the gene matches: 11. The CDR3 has 18 amino acids. From germline, CDR1 is MNHNS and CDR2 SASEGT. CDR3 in DNA: TGTGCCAGCAGTGAATTTTTGACAGGGCTCTTCAGCAATCAGCCCCAGCATTTT. Its translation: CASSEFLTGLFSNQPQHF.

In DNA form, the CDR3 reads TGTGCCAGCCGAGCGGGAAGCACCTACGAGCAGTACTTC. This sequence encodes CASRAGSTYEQYF. This sequence joins TRBV5-6 and TRBJ2-7; TRBD2 agrees at 7 bases. This CDR3 has 13 residues. Germline V gene sequence: CDR1 SGHDT, CDR2 YYEEEE. The junction had 6 bases not matched to a gene; V was cut back by 7 bases and J by 2 bases.

The genes are TRBV11-2 and TRBJ2-3; a weak D match, TRBD1 (6 bases). Between the trimmed V and J ends, which lost 5 bases and 2 bases, there was a span of 11 bases. The CDR3 spans 14 residues. CDR1 and CDR2 from the germline V gene are SGHAT and FQNNGV. CDR3 sequence: CASSLGQFTDTQYF. The CDR3 DNA sequence: TGTGCCAGCAGCCTCGGACAGTTCACAGATACGCAGTATTTT.

The gene calls are TRBV6-4 and TRBJ1-2, with D perhaps TRBD1 (5 bases). V was shortened by 2 bases and J by 7 bases, with 14 bases between the two germline ends. Germline loops: CDR1 MRHNA, CDR2 SNTAGT. The CDR3 runs to 14 residues. The CDR3 DNA reads as TGTGCCAGCAGTGACGGGGCTGGGAAGTCTGGCTACACCTTC. This gives the protein CASSDGAGKSGYTF.

The rearrangement joins TRBV19 to TRBJ1-5; 8 nucleotides align to TRBD1. CDR3 length: 16 residues. Germline V gives CDR1 LNHDA, CDR2 SQIVND (reference sequence). J was trimmed by 4 bases and V by 4 bases; bases with no gene match: 9. This chain's CDR3 is CASSTSGTGVNQPQHF. In DNA form, the CDR3 reads TGTGCCAGTAGTACTTCCGGGACAGGCGTAAATCAGCCCCAGCATTTT.

The chain combines TRBV4-1 with TRBJ2-7; D is perhaps TRBD1 (5 bases). The CDR3 is 15 amino acids. The V gene's germline CDR1 is MGHRA and CDR2 YSYEKL. V lost 1 base to trimming and J lost 4 bases, with 14 bases between them. CDR3 bases: TGCGCCAGCAGCCAAGTCGGCAGGGCCTCATACGAGCAGTACTTC. Translating gives CASSQVGRASYEQYF.

The genes are TRBV2 and TRBJ2-1; 11 bases match TRBD2. Germline CDR1 reads SNHLY; CDR2 reads FYNNEI. The CDR3 runs 15 residues. Trimming at V came to 6 bases and at J to 6 bases, leaving 7 bases not matched to a gene. The CDR3 loop reads CASRLRLAGGNEQFF. The CDR3 nucleotides read TGTGCCAGCAGGTTAAGGCTAGCGGGAGGCAATGAGCAGTTCTTC.

This chain connects TRBV5-8 to TRBJ1-1, with D possibly matching TRBD1 (5 bases). V was shortened by 3 bases and J by 4 bases, with 13 bases between the two germline ends. The germline gives CDR1 SGHTS, CDR2 YDEGEE. This CDR3 has 14 residues. The DNA of the CDR3 is TGTGCCAGCAGCTGGGAAAGGGACTCCACTGAAGCTTTCTTT. This translates into CASSWERDSTEAFF. The full variable domain, its missing parts supplied by reference TRBV5-8 and TRBJ1-1, is EAGVTQSPTHLIKTRGQQATLRCSPISGHTSVYWYQQALGLGLQFLLWYDEGEERNRGNFPPRFSGRQFPNYSSELNVNALELEDSALYLCASSWERDSTEAFFGQGTRLTVV.

The rearrangement links TRBV30 to TRBJ2-7; 7 bases are a match to TRBD2. The junction had 11 bases not matched to a gene; V was cut back by 0 bases and J by 3 bases. Germline CDR1 GTSNPN, CDR2 SVGIG (reference sequence). CDR3 length equals 16 residues. CDR3 nucleotide sequence: TGTGCCTGGAGTGTACGAGGGAGGGTTCGTAACTACGAGCAGTACTTC. Its translation: CAWSVRGRVRNYEQYF.

The chain carries TRBV6-6 and TRBJ2-5; maybe TRBD1 (5 bases). CDR3 length equals 15 residues. V dropped 0 bases and J dropped 2 bases, with 10 bases sitting between them. Per germline, CDR1 MNHNY and CDR2 SVGAGI (reference sequence). The CDR3 loop reads CASSYSATDQETQYF. CDR3 DNA: TGTGCCAGCAGTTACTCGGCGACAGATCAAGAGACCCAGTACTTC.

The chain uses TRBV10-3 and TRBJ1-4; perhaps TRBD1 as D (5 bases). Germline values: CDR1 ENHRY, CDR2 SYGVKD. The CDR3 length is 13 residues. Trimming stripped 7 bases from V and 8 bases from J, with 14 bases between. The CDR3 here is CAIKRGREEKLFF. CDR3 nucleotides: TGTGCCATCAAGAGGGGACGGGAGGAAAAACTGTTTTTT.

The rearrangement uses TRBV6-5 and TRBJ1-1; maybe TRBD1 (6 bases). V shed 5 bases and J shed 4 bases, with 17 bases lying between them. CDR1 and CDR2 from the germline V gene are MNHEY and SVGAGI. CDR3 length equals 15 residues. In DNA form, the CDR3 reads TGTGCCAGCAGTGGAAAGGACAGAGGTTTCACTGAAGCTTTCTTT. Protein sequence: CASSGKDRGFTEAFF.

The chain couples TRBV4-1 to TRBJ2-7, with 7 positions matching TRBD1. This CDR3 has 13 residues. V dropped 1 base and J dropped 8; count of bases not matched to a gene: 5. CDR1 is MGHRA and CDR2 is YSYEKL in the germline V gene. CDR3: CASSQGGGEKQYF. The DNA for the CDR3 is TGCGCCAGCAGCCAAGGAGGGGGCGAGAAGCAGTACTTC.

The genes are TRBV11-3 and TRBJ2-7, with 9 bases that match TRBD1. Germline V gene lookup returns CDR1 SGHNT and CDR2 YENEEA. V shed 5 bases and J 3 bases; nucleotides not matched to a gene: 5. The CDR3 is 14 residues long. CDR3 sequence: CASSRGQGNYEQYF. CDR3 bases: TGTGCCAGCAGCAGGGGACAGGGAAACTACGAGCAGTACTTC. The whole variable domain, filled in from reference TRBV11-3 and TRBJ2-7, reads EAGVVQSPRYKIIEKKQPVAFWCNPISGHNTLYWYLQNLGQGPELLIRYENEEAVDDSQLPKDRFSAERLKGVDSTLKIQPAELGDSAVYLCASSRGQGNYEQYFGPGTRLTVT.

The CDR3 DNA follows: TGTGCCAGTAGTATCATGGCGGGAGCCACAGATACGCAGTATTTT. It is translated as CASSIMAGATDTQYF. The V gene is TRBV19, the J gene TRBJ2-3, with TRBD2 matching over 7 bases. The CDR3 loop spans 15 amino acids. Germline loops: CDR1 LNHDA, CDR2 SQIVND (reference sequence). After removal of 3 bases from V and 2 bases from J, the junction contained 5 bases not matched to a gene.

The J gene is TRBJ2-2, the V gene TRBV29-1; a weak D match, TRBD2 (5 bases). CDR1 is SQVTM and CDR2 is ANQGSEA in the germline V gene. This CDR3 region has 12 residues. Trimming pared 5 bases from V and 7 bases from J, leaving 11 bases between. The CDR3: CSVRLAYGELFF. In DNA form, the CDR3 reads TGCAGCGTTCGGCTAGCATACGGGGAGCTGTTTTTT.

The chain combines TRBV28 with TRBJ2-3; 7 positions match TRBD2. V lost 7 bases and J lost 4; bases outside the gene matches: 2. The CDR3 extends over 12 amino acids. Germline loops: CDR1 MDHEN, CDR2 SYDVKM. This CDR3 reads CASNSGADTQYF. The CDR3, as DNA: TGTGCCAGCAACAGCGGGGCAGATACGCAGTATTTT. Looking up the rest from reference TRBV28 and TRBJ2-3 gives the full variable domain: DVKVTQSSRYLVKRTGEKVFLECVQDMDHENMFWYRQDPGLGLRLIYFSYDVKMKEKGDIPEGYSVSREKKERFSLILESASTNQTSMYLCASNSGADTQYFGPGTRLTVL.

In DNA form, the CDR3 reads TGCGCCAGCAGCCCACGGACAGGCACTAATGAAAAACTGTTTTTT. Its protein is CASSPRTGTNEKLFF. This chain joins TRBV5-1 and TRBJ1-4, with TRBD1 identical over 7 bases. Germline lookup yields CDR1 SGHRS and CDR2 YFSETQ. V shed 4 bases, J shed 2 bases, and the junction held 5 bases outside the gene matches. The CDR3 loop spans 15 amino acids. The full variable domain, completed using reference TRBV5-1 and TRBJ1-4, is KAGVTQTPRYLIKTRGQQVTLSCSPISGHRSVSWYQQTPGQGLQFLFEYFSETQRNKGNFPGRFSGRQFSNSRSEMNVSTLELGDSALYLCASSPRTGTNEKLFFGSGTQLSVL.

The V and J genes are TRBV7-8 and TRBJ2-7, with a tentative D call TRBD1 (5 bases). The V gene's germline CDR1 is SGHVS and CDR2 FQNEAQ. Trimming pared 1 base from V and 3 bases from J, leaving 13 bases between. This CDR3 contains 15 residues. CDR3 residues: CASSLDGWGNYEQYF. For the CDR3, the DNA is TGTGCCAGCAGCTTAGATGGGTGGGGCAACTACGAGCAGTACTTC.

The V call is TRBV20-1, the J call TRBJ2-3; D gene ambiguous. V lost 3 bases and J lost 6, with 7 bases in between. Germline V CDR1 and CDR2: DFQATT, SNEGSKA (reference sequence). The CDR3 has 11 amino acids. In DNA, the CDR3 is TGCAGTGCTAGGCGTTTGGATACGCAGTATTTT. It is translated as CSARRLDTQYF.

The chain recombines TRBV9 with TRBJ2-2; D perhaps matches TRBD2 (6 bases). The CDR3 contains 13 residues. Trimming shortened V by 7 bases and J by 5 bases, and 12 bases separated the two germline ends. From germline, CDR1 is SGDLS and CDR2 YYNGEE. The CDR3 protein is CASGSGRTGELFF. In DNA form, the CDR3 reads TGTGCCAGCGGGAGCGGGCGGACCGGGGAGCTGTTTTTT. Supplemented by reference TRBV9 and TRBJ2-2, the full variable domain reads DSGVTQTPKHLITATGQRVTLRCSPRSGDLSVYWYQQSLDQGLQFLIQYYNGEERAKGNILERFSAQQFPDLHSELNLSSLELGDSALYFCASGSGRTGELFFGEGSRLTVL.

Here the CDR3 DNA reads TGCGCCAGCAGCCAATTCGGGACAGGGGGTAGGGAAGCCAAAAACATTCAGTACTTC. This encodes CASSQFGTGGREAKNIQYF. This chain links TRBV4-1 with TRBJ2-4; 11 positions match TRBD1. Germline-derived CDR1 and CDR2 are MGHRA and YSYEKL. There are 19 residues in the CDR3. The V gene end was trimmed by 2 bases and the J gene end by 0 bases; junction bases not matched to a gene: 9.

The chain joins TRBV18 to TRBJ2-1, with 15 bases that match TRBD2. Trimming cost V 0 bases and J 5 bases; bases outside gene matches: 11. CDR3 length equals 20 residues. Germline lookup yields CDR1 KGHSH and CDR2 LQKENI. The CDR3 sequence: CASSPPVGLAGGIFDNEQFF. The CDR3 DNA is TGTGCCAGCTCACCACCTGTCGGACTAGCGGGAGGGATCTTCGACAATGAGCAGTTCTTC.